This T cell receptor beta chain was identified in a study of shared clonotypes between healthy human individuals. In the authors' workflow: Filtering differed since immunoSEQ provided only junctions, with no quality scores. Here immunoSEQ multiplex PCR was the method, and the copy in TCRdb shows in-frame clones only, minus some. That table is the source of V, J and clone size, and D and trimming were worked out from the DNA. The repertoire holds approximately 500,000 clones, with approximately 85% as singletons. Looked up from germline, CDR1 is LGHNA and CDR2 is YSLEER. The CDR3 sequence is 18 residues long. V was trimmed by 0 bases and J by 4 bases, leaving 18 bases between them. Regarding the study as a whole: Limitation of the genetic and exposure-history diversity represented came from the few donors.

In the case of this clone: What it binds is not known.

All donors were healthy HIV-negative adults lacking recent acute infections or vaccinations. The material sequenced was PBMCs. This chain links TRBV4-3 with TRBJ2-2; D perhaps matches TRBD2 (5 bases). This TCR came from a woman aged 40 to 50 in good health. Some clones in this sample may be carry-over from other donors' samples. The CDR3: CASSQDISPPRGTGELFF. In nucleotides, the CDR3 is TGCGCCAGCAGCCAAGATATTAGTCCCCCTCGGGGCACCGGGGAGCTGTTTTTT.